Reported below is one TCR beta chain. Its antigen has not been determined. Per-base qualities were not stored, and no clone one base away is much larger. V was cut back by 8 bases and J by 4 bases, leaving a gap of 15 bases between them. CDR1 MNHNY and CDR2 SVGAGI were looked up in the germline V gene (reference sequence). Reading from cysteine to phenylalanine, the CDR3 counts 14 amino acids. Only the CDR3 region is kept as DNA, spanning 42 bases read in frame from base 1. The sample is drawn from a study of memory CD4+ T cells and cytomegalovirus serostatus (dated by TCRdb to between 2018 and 2020). Background on the whole study: The cohort included 35 or so healthy adults from Belgium, of whom 9 were CMV seropositive and roughly 25 were CMV seronegative. To replicate a published TCR-based CMV serostatus classifier, the study sequenced CD4+ memory TCRbeta repertoires from a Belgian cohort whose cytomegalovirus serostatus was known.

Single viable CD3+CD4+CD8-CD45RO+ cells were sorted as memory CD4+ T cells on a FACSAria II. CMV serostatus was determined with a Roche Elecsys assay detecting serum IgG against CMV pp150, pp28, p38 and p52. Following thawing, total CD4+ T cells were enriched through positive selection using CD4 magnetic microbeads. Samples originated from another study that specifically interrogated the CD4+ T cell memory repertoire. Peripheral blood mononuclear cells were isolated and cryopreserved according to standard operating procedures, and serum was stored at -80 degrees C. The staining used CD3-PerCP (BW264/56), CD4-APC (RPA-T4), CD45RO-PE (UCHT1) and CD8-Pacific Orange (3B5) antibodies, and Sytox blue was used to exclude non-viable cells. The Quick-DNA Microprep Kit was used to extract genomic DNA from the sorted cells. TCRbeta DNA was amplified with the immunoSEQ hsTCRbeta kit following the manufacturer's protocol. TCRbeta libraries were sequenced on an Illumina MiSeq instrument. The paper's data handling went like this. Removing out-of-frame sequences left 2,204,828 distinct TCRbeta sequences, an average of roughly 68,000 per individual. Each individual was scored using the number of 150 to 200 previously reported CMV-associated TCRbeta sequences that the individual carried and the total number of productive distinct TCRbeta sequences. A beta-binomial model was reimplemented in Python, and random forests from scikit-learn, run with default parameters, were trained on data from the US cohort. Classifier performance on the Belgian cohort was summarized as median AUC with percentile confidence intervals calculated over 10,000 bootstrap iterations. Imported from immuneACCESS, the table was reduced by TCRdb to in-frame sequences with V and J called. These copies leave out some clones; in studies compared against another copy, an unresolved V gene accounts for under half, and the cause of the remainder is not known. The V and J calls and clone size come from that table; D and trimming were worked out from the DNA. In this sample the table shows 27,000 or so clones, more than 60% of which occur a single time. The top ten constitute around 0.66% of the sample.

The investigation overall reported the following: Among the 160 or so previously reported CMV-associated TCRbeta sequences, approximately 67 showed up in the CD4+ memory repertoires, with each one found in between one and five individuals. On the Belgian cohort, the classifier based on the original framework reached a median bootstrapped AUC of approximately 0.95, with a 95% CI of 0.76-1.00. For predicting CMV serostatus, the median bootstrapped AUC was 0.95 using the original framework and approximately 0.91 using a US-trained random forest. Only CD4+CD45RO+ memory cells were sequenced, in contrast to the original study, in which naive and memory CD4+ and CD8+ populations were covered. Results were interpreted as suggesting that the CMV-associated TCR signature is largely present in the CD4+ memory repertoire.

Sequenced sample: memory CD4+ T cells from blood. The sequence is built from TRBV6-6 and TRBJ1-3; D gene: possibly TRBD1, on 6 matching bases. This sequence was found in an adult in good health and CMV-seronegative. Read as DNA, the sequence is TGTGCCAGCTTCGACAGGACGAGGGGAAACACCATATATTTT. This is translated as CASFDRTRGNTIYF.